This TCR beta chain was recovered during a study of cytomegalovirus exposure and HLA in healthy donors. Germline trimming cut 3 bases from V and 1 base from J; bases unmatched to any gene: 7. Germline V gene data show CDR1 as SGHTA and CDR2 as FQGTGA. The CDR3 consists of 17 residues. Both 60 Vbeta primers and 13 Jbeta primers went into the PCR. Sequencing used immunoSEQ multiplex PCR; TCRdb keeps in-frame clones, though not all of them. The table records approximately 200,000 clones, roughly four fifths of them present only once. The sequencing sample was made of PBMCs. The chain has TRBV7-3 and TRBJ2-3, with 10 bases that match TRBD2. This TCR was sampled from a man aged 25 to 40 in good health and CMV-seronegative. The CDR3 is CASSFRQGTSGTDTQYF. The CDR3 DNA follows: TGTGCCAGCAGCTTTCGTCAGGGGACTAGCGGCACAGATACGCAGTATTTT.